Below, 3 T cell receptor beta chains from the same sample are listed, as sequenced in a study of shared clonotypes between healthy human individuals. Produced via immunoSEQ multiplex PCR; TCRdb's table is partial and in-frame only. Of 330,000 or so clones detected, roughly 80% appear once; the ten largest clones hold roughly a tenth. Material: memory CD4+ T cells sorted from blood. Sample subset: CD45RA-negative fraction. These receptors came from a man aged 25-40 years in good health.

The genes are TRBV7-2 and TRBJ1-2; no firm D call. Germline-derived CDR1 and CDR2 are SGHTA and FQGNSA. This CDR3 spans 14 amino acids. The ends were cut back, 3 bases at V and 0 bases at J, with 8 bases in the middle. The CDR3 loop reads CASSFGQTNYGYTF. CDR3 nucleotide sequence: TGTGCCAGCAGCTTTGGCCAGACTAACTATGGCTACACCTTC.

V gene TRBV28 combines with J gene TRBJ1-1; D remains unclear. The CDR3 extends over 15 amino acids. V lost 2 bases and J 0 bases, leaving 10 bases between the germline ends. Germline V gene sequence: CDR1 MDHEN, CDR2 SYDVKM. The CDR3 coding sequence is TGTGCCAGCAGTTTACGCCAGACAATGAACACTGAAGCTTTCTTT. Translated, it gives CASSLRQTMNTEAFF.

The chain carries TRBV28 and TRBJ1-4, with a weak D call TRBD1 (5 bases). The germline V gene encodes CDR1 MDHEN and CDR2 SYDVKM. There are 13 residues in the CDR3. V lost 2 bases and J lost 8, with 9 bases in between. The CDR3 sequence is CASSLLGREKLFF. The DNA of the CDR3 is TGTGCCAGCAGTTTACTGGGGCGGGAAAAACTGTTTTTT.